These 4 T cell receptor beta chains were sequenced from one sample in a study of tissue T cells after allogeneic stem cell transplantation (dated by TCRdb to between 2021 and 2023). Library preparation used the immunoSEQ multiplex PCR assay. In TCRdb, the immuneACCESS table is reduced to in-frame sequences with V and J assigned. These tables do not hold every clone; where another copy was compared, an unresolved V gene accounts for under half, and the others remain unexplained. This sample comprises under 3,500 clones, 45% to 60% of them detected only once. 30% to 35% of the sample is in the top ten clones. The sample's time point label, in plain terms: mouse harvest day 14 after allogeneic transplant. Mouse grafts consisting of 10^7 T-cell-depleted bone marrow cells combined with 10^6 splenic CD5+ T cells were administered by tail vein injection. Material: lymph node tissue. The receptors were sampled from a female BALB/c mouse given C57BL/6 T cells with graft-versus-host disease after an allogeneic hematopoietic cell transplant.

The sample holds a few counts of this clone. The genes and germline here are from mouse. CDR3 DNA, as far as it was read: TGTGCCAGCTCTCTCGGCACCGGGCAGCTCTAC. This sequence encodes CASSLGTGQLY. The entire CDR3 sequence reads CASSLGTGQLYF. The chain employs TRBV12-2 and TRBJ2-2; D not certain. Coverage ceases 1 residue before the CDR3 finishes, and the germline J gene fills in the end. Germline V gene lookup returns CDR1 SGHLS and CDR2 HYDKME. The ends were cut back, 0 bases at V and 4 bases at J, with 2 bases in the middle. This CDR3 region has 12 residues. The entire variable domain, with the rest obtained from reference TRBV12-2 and TRBJ2-2, is as follows: NSGVVQSPRYIIKGKGERSILKCIPISGHLSVAWYQQTQGQELKFFIQHYDKMERDKGNLPSRFSVQQFDDYHSEMNMSALELEDSAVYFCASSLGTGQLYFGEGSKLTVL.

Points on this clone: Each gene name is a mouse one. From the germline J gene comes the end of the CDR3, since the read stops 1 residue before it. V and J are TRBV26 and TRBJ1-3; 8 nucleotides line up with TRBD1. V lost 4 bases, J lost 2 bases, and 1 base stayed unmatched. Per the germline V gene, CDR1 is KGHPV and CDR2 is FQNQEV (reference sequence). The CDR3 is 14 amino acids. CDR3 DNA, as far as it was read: TGTGCCAGCAGTCCACAGGGGGCTGGAAATACGCTCTAT. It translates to CASSPQGAGNTLY. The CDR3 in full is CASSPQGAGNTLYF.

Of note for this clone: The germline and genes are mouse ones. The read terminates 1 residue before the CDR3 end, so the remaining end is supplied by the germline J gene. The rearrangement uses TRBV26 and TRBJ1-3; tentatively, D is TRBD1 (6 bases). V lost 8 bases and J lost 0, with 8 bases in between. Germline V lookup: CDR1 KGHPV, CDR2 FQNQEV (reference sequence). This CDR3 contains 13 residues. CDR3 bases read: TGTGCCAGCGGCAGGGGTTCTGGAAATACGCTCTAT. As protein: CASGRGSGNTLY. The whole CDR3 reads CASGRGSGNTLYF.

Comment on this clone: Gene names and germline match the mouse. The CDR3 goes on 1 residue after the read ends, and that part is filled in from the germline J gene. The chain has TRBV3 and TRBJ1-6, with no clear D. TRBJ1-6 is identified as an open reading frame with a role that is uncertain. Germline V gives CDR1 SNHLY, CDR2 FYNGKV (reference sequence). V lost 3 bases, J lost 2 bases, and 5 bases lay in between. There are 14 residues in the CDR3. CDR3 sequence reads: CASSFGTYNSPLYF. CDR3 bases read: TGTGCCAGCAGCTTCGGGACCTATAATTCGCCCCTCTAC.